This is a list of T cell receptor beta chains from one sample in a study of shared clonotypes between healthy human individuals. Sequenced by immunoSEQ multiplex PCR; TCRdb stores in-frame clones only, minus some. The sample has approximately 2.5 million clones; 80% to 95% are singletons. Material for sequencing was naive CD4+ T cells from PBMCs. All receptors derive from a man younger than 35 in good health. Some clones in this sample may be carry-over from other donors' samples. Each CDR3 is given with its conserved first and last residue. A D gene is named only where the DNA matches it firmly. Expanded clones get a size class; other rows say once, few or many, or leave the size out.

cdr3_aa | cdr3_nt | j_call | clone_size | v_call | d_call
CASSLGGIGELFF | TGTGCCAGCAGCTTGGGGGGAATCGGGGAGCTGTTTTTT | TRBJ2-2 | NA | TRBV5-8 | NA
CASSYQQPTNAYEQYF | TGTGCCAGCAGTTACCAACAGCCTACAAATGCCTACGAGCAGTACTTC | TRBJ2-7 | once | TRBV6-6 | NA
CASSLGTVQETQYF | TGTGCCAGCAGCTTAGGGACAGTCCAAGAGACCCAGTACTTC | TRBJ2-5 | NA | TRBV7-8 | NA
CASSPVAQVNTEAFF | TGCGCCAGCAGCCCAGTTGCACAGGTTAACACTGAAGCTTTCTTT | TRBJ1-1 | NA | TRBV5-1 | NA
CASSPPSGSNTEAFF | TGTGCCAGCTCACCACCGTCGGGGTCCAACACTGAAGCTTTCTTT | TRBJ1-1 | NA | TRBV18 | NA
CASSVASGRTYEQYF | TGTGCCAGCAGCGTAGCTAGCGGGAGAACCTACGAGCAGTACTTC | TRBJ2-7 | NA | TRBV9 | TRBD2
CASSLSWTANTEAFF | TGTGCCAGCAGTTTATCGTGGACAGCGAACACTGAAGCTTTCTTT | TRBJ1-1 | few | TRBV27 | NA
CASSLFRDQPQHF | TGTGCCAGCAGTTTATTTCGGGATCAGCCCCAGCATTTT | TRBJ1-5 | NA | TRBV28 | NA
CASTPTGGVRYGYTF | TGTGCCAGCACCCCCACAGGGGGGGTTCGCTATGGCTACACCTTC | TRBJ1-2 | NA | TRBV28 | TRBD1
CASSWTRYEQYF | TGTGCCAGCAGCTGGACACGGTACGAGCAGTACTTC | TRBJ2-7 | NA | TRBV5-8 | NA
CASSFRANQPQHF | TGTGCCAGCAGCTTCAGGGCGAATCAGCCCCAGCATTTT | TRBJ1-5 | NA | TRBV7-3 | NA
CASSPGRTGNQPQHF | TGTGCCAGCAGCCCCGGACGGACTGGTAATCAGCCCCAGCATTTT | TRBJ1-5 | NA | TRBV7-9 | NA
CASSRTSGRFVRGTDTQYF | TGTGCCAGCAGCCGGACTAGCGGGAGGTTTGTTCGGGGGACAGATACGCAGTATTTT | TRBJ2-3 | once | TRBV27 | TRBD2
CASRRTGPSSYEQYF | TGTGCCAGCAGGAGGACAGGACCGAGCTCCTACGAGCAGTACTTC | TRBJ2-7 | NA | TRBV2 | TRBD1
CASSSTVSNQPQHF | TGTGCCAGCAGCTCGACAGTTAGCAATCAGCCCCAGCATTTT | TRBJ1-5 | NA | TRBV7-2 | NA
CASRRSQETQYF | TGTGCCAGCAGGCGGTCCCAAGAGACCCAGTACTTC | TRBJ2-5 | NA | TRBV2 | NA
CASSSLAAGGVYNEQFF | TGTGCCAGCAGTTCGTTGGCGGCGGGAGGGGTCTACAATGAGCAGTTCTTC | TRBJ2-1 | NA | TRBV28 | TRBD2
CAWSSGTGAEKLFF | TGTGCCTGGAGCTCCGGGACAGGGGCTGAAAAACTGTTTTTT | TRBJ1-4 | NA | TRBV30 | TRBD1
CASSPAGTQETQYF | TGTGCCAGCTCACCAGCCGGGACACAAGAGACCCAGTACTTC | TRBJ2-5 | NA | TRBV18 | NA
CASSELAADSTDTQYF | TGCGCCAGCAGTGAGCTGGCGGCAGATAGCACAGATACGCAGTATTTT | TRBJ2-3 | NA | TRBV10-1 | NA
CASSLSPGGQPQHF | TGTGCCAGCAGTTTATCTCCGGGGGGTCAGCCCCAGCATTTT | TRBJ1-5 | NA | TRBV28 | NA
CASSTQGIGNQPQHF | TGCGCCAGCAGCACCCAGGGAATAGGCAATCAGCCCCAGCATTTT | TRBJ1-5 | few | TRBV4-1 | NA
CASNQQVTEAFF | TGTGCCAGCAATCAACAGGTGACTGAAGCTTTCTTT | TRBJ1-1 | few | TRBV28 | NA
CATSEDRAKNIQYF | TGTGCCACCAGCGAGGACAGGGCCAAAAACATTCAGTACTTC | TRBJ2-4 | NA | TRBV7-9 | TRBD1
CASRATLLYQPQHF | TGTGCCAGCAGGGCGACACTTCTTTATCAGCCCCAGCATTTT | TRBJ1-5 | NA | TRBV6-6 | NA
CASSQGQGANDEQYF | TGTGCCAGCAGCCAGGGACAGGGGGCTAATGACGAGCAGTACTTC | TRBJ2-7 | NA | TRBV7-9 | TRBD1
CASTDRDRGRFTQQYF | TGTGCCAGCACCGACCGGGACAGGGGGCGCTTCACCCAGCAGTACTTC | TRBJ2-7 | NA | TRBV27 | TRBD1
CASSYGAGKYQETQYF | TGTGCCAGCAGTTACGGGGCCGGGAAGTACCAAGAGACCCAGTACTTC | TRBJ2-5 | NA | TRBV6-6 | NA
CASSWTGGKNIQYF | TGTGCCAGCAGCTGGACAGGGGGAAAAAACATTCAGTACTTC | TRBJ2-4 | NA | TRBV28 | TRBD1
CASSQITGTLTDTQYF | TGCGCCAGCAGCCAAATCACCGGGACTCTCACAGATACGCAGTATTTT | TRBJ2-3 | NA | TRBV4-3 | NA
CASSLTVLWSGSSYNEQFF | TGTGCCAGCAGCTTAACGGTCCTGTGGAGCGGGAGCTCCTACAATGAGCAGTTCTTC | TRBJ2-1 | NA | TRBV7-3 | TRBD2
CASSEPDRPSGYTF | TGTGCCAGCAGTGAGCCCGACAGGCCCTCCGGCTACACCTTC | TRBJ1-2 | NA | TRBV28 | NA
CASSPEGFRGADTQYF | TGCGCCAGCAGCCCTGAAGGATTCAGGGGTGCAGATACGCAGTATTTT | TRBJ2-3 | NA | TRBV5-1 | NA
CAWRTVDTQYF | TGTGCCTGGAGGACTGTGGATACGCAGTATTTT | TRBJ2-3 | NA | TRBV30 | NA
CASSRTGGETGANVLTF | TGTGCCAGCAGTCGGACAGGGGGCGAAACTGGGGCCAACGTCCTGACTTTC | TRBJ2-6 | NA | TRBV2 | TRBD1
CASRKETSGSWEQYF | TGTGCCAGCAGGAAGGAGACTAGCGGGAGTTGGGAGCAGTACTTC | TRBJ2-7 | NA | TRBV6-1 | TRBD2
CASSRGDRLNYGYTF | TGTGCCAGCAGCCGAGGGGACAGACTAAACTATGGCTACACCTTC | TRBJ1-2 | NA | TRBV28 | TRBD1
CASSLIIGGYGNTIYF | TGTGCCAGCAGCCTAATCATCGGGGGCTATGGAAACACCATATATTTT | TRBJ1-3 | once | TRBV7-6 | NA
CASSLRGGSDYGYTF | TGTGCCAGCAGCTTACGAGGGGGTTCCGACTATGGCTACACCTTC | TRBJ1-2 | NA | TRBV13 | NA
CASSLRQNTEAFF | TGTGCCAGCAGTCTTAGGCAGAACACTGAAGCTTTCTTT | TRBJ1-1 | few | TRBV11-3 | NA
CASSVARRQEYSGANVLTF | TGTGCCAGCAGCGTAGCTCGAAGGCAAGAATACTCTGGGGCCAACGTCCTGACTTTC | TRBJ2-6 | NA | TRBV9 | NA
CASSLGSSRVAGVDEQFF | TGCGCCAGCAGCTTGGGGTCTTCCCGAGTAGCGGGAGTCGATGAGCAGTTCTTC | TRBJ2-1 | once | TRBV5-1 | TRBD2
CASRLTGVRSEQYF | TGTGCCAGCAGGCTTACAGGGGTCCGTTCCGAGCAGTACTTC | TRBJ2-7 | NA | TRBV28 | TRBD1
CASSLRPQYAGVNTEAFF | TGCGCCAGCAGCTTGCGCCCACAGTACGCCGGGGTGAACACTGAAGCTTTCTTT | TRBJ1-1 | NA | TRBV5-1 | NA
CASSPGGMDPSNQPQHF | TGTGCCAGTAGTCCTGGAGGGATGGATCCGAGCAATCAGCCCCAGCATTTT | TRBJ1-5 | NA | TRBV19 | NA
CASSLFRLNTEAFF | TGTGCCAGCAGCTTATTCAGGTTGAACACTGAAGCTTTCTTT | TRBJ1-1 | NA | TRBV7-8 | NA
CASSPRTGVGGQPQHF | TGTGCCAGCAGTCCTAGGACAGGGGTCGGCGGTCAGCCCCAGCATTTT | TRBJ1-5 | NA | TRBV27 | TRBD1
CASSMATSGRNQETQYF | TGTGCCAGTAGTATGGCGACTAGCGGGAGGAATCAAGAGACCCAGTACTTC | TRBJ2-5 | NA | TRBV19 | TRBD2
CATQIGGGAGDTEAFF | TGTGCCACGCAAATCGGAGGGGGGGCCGGAGACACTGAAGCTTTCTTT | TRBJ1-1 | NA | TRBV28 | NA
CSVEELAGADTQYF | TGCAGCGTTGAAGAACTAGCGGGGGCAGATACGCAGTATTTT | TRBJ2-3 | NA | TRBV29-1 | TRBD2
CASSPRLEQFF | TGTGCCAGCAGCCCCAGGCTTGAGCAGTTCTTC | TRBJ2-1 | NA | TRBV7-9 | NA
CASSPSPGQGIYEQYF | TGCGCCAGCAGCCCGAGCCCGGGACAGGGTATCTACGAGCAGTACTTC | TRBJ2-7 | NA | TRBV5-1 | TRBD1
CASSLAGSNQPQHF | TGTGCCAGCAGCTTAGCAGGTAGCAATCAGCCCCAGCATTTT | TRBJ1-5 | NA | TRBV7-9 | NA
CASSPRTSALNEQYF | TGTGCCAGCAGTCCGCGGACTAGCGCCCTCAACGAGCAGTACTTC | TRBJ2-7 | NA | TRBV28 | TRBD2
CASSLGQGLDGNTIYF | TGTGCCAGCAGCTTGGGGCAGGGATTAGATGGAAACACCATATATTTT | TRBJ1-3 | NA | TRBV5-4 | NA
CASSLSTRVSYNEQFF | TGTGCCAGCAGCTTGTCTACCAGGGTTTCCTACAATGAGCAGTTCTTC | TRBJ2-1 | NA | TRBV7-9 | NA
CASGDDDEKLFF | TGTGCCAGCGGGGACGATGATGAAAAACTGTTTTTT | TRBJ1-4 | NA | TRBV2 | NA